These 30 T cell receptor beta chains originate from one sample sequenced in a study of beta chain features in type 1 diabetes. Since all of the isolated RNA was reverse transcribed, expressed TCRB transcripts were what got sequenced. Here immunoSEQ multiplex PCR was the method, and the copy in TCRdb shows in-frame clones only, minus some. This sample has a few hundred thousand clones, with 8.5% to 10% found just once. The study's findings and limits: Type 1 diabetes patients had TCRB CDR3s that were shorter (moderately but significantly so) in all four CD4+ subsets.

For these receptors, no antigen is known. Sequencing was performed on central memory CD4+ T cells from blood. The receptors here all came from a man aged 30 to 39 with type 1 diabetes.

This clone occurred many times. This chain links TRBV28 with TRBJ2-1, with 14 bases that match TRBD2. CDR1 and CDR2 (germline): MDHEN, SYDVKM. V lost 5 bases, J lost 0 bases, and 6 bases stayed unmatched. This CDR3 is built from 18 residues. Here the CDR3 DNA reads TGTGCCAGCAGTACCCAGGGGACTAGCGGGAGCTCCTACAATGAGCAGTTCTTC. Protein product: CASSTQGTSGSSYNEQFF.

This clone occurred a few times. The chain is built from TRBV18 and TRBJ1-5; D uncertain. Germline CDR1 reads KGHSH; CDR2 reads LQKENI. Deletions cut 10 bases from V and 5 bases from J, with 27 bases between. The CDR3 consists of 17 residues. The CDR3 sequence: CATDPNRGVLLHQPQHF. The CDR3 bases are TGTGCCACCGACCCAAATCGCGGGGTCCTTCTCCATCAGCCCCAGCATTTT.

Many counts were recorded for this clone. The V and J genes are TRBV11-1 and TRBJ2-1; 7 nucleotides agree with TRBD1. Germline V gene lookup returns CDR1 SGHAT and CDR2 FQDESV (reference sequence). J was trimmed by 3 bases and V by 6 bases; bases with no gene match: 11. CDR3 length: 16 residues. CDR3 region: CASRPIRDSSYNEQFF. For the CDR3, the DNA is TGTGCCAGCAGACCAATCCGGGACAGCAGCTACAATGAGCAGTTCTTC.

The chain is built from TRBV7-2 and TRBJ2-1; possibly TRBD2 for D (6 bases). The CDR3 covers 16 residues. Per germline, CDR1 SGHTA and CDR2 FQGNSA. Deletions cut 5 bases from V and 0 bases from J, with 14 bases between. The CDR3 nucleotides are TGTGCCAGCAGCGGAGGGGCCAGCGCCTCCTACAATGAGCAGTTCTTC. Its protein product is CASSGGASASYNEQFF.

This clone appeared many times. This chain links TRBV5-1 with TRBJ2-6; the D is unclear. Trimming took off 2 bases at V and 4 bases at J, with 10 bases between the two ends. Germline CDR1 SGHRS, CDR2 YFSETQ. This CDR3 is built from 15 residues. The CDR3 DNA follows: TGCGCCAGCAGCTTCCAAAATGTGGGGGCCAACGTCCTGACTTTC. It encodes CASSFQNVGANVLTF. Full variable domain (outside the CDR3, taken from reference TRBV5-1 and TRBJ2-6): KAGVTQTPRYLIKTRGQQVTLSCSPISGHRSVSWYQQTPGQGLQFLFEYFSETQRNKGNFPGRFSGRQFSNSRSEMNVSTLELGDSALYLCASSFQNVGANVLTFGAGSRLTVL.

There are many counts of this clone. The J gene is TRBJ1-1, the V gene TRBV28, with D unclear. The CDR3 is 12 residues long. Per germline, CDR1 MDHEN and CDR2 SYDVKM. V lost 6 bases to trimming and J lost 10 bases, with 15 bases between them. The CDR3 DNA is TGTGCCAGCAGGCCCACTGACTCGAGAGCTTTCTTT. It encodes CASRPTDSRAFF.

The J gene is TRBJ2-7, the V gene TRBV7-8; weak D call: TRBD2 (6 bases). The V gene lost 1 base and the J gene lost 5 bases, with 27 bases spanning the gap. Germline CDR1 is SGHVS and CDR2 is FQNEAQ. The CDR3 sequence is 19 residues long. The CDR3 nucleotides are TGTGCCAGCAGCTTAGGGGGTTTTACTGGGAGTCGGAGGGTCGACGAGCAGTACTTC. Residues: CASSLGGFTGSRRVDEQYF.

This clone came up a few times. The chain uses TRBV7-9 and TRBJ2-7; possible D gene TRBD2, 7 bases. The CDR3 sequence is 17 residues long. CDR1 is SEHNR, CDR2 FQNEAQ, per germline (reference sequence). Trimming took off 7 bases at V and 5 bases at J, with 27 bases between the two ends. CDR3 amino acids: CASTERGGGGPRNEQYF. In DNA form, the CDR3 reads TGTGCCAGCACCGAACGGGGAGGGGGAGGGCCGAGGAACGAGCAGTACTTC. Together with reference TRBV7-9 and TRBJ2-7, the CDR3 gives the full variable domain: DTGVSQNPRHKITKRGQNVTFRCDPISEHNRLYWYRQTLGQGPEFLTYFQNEAQLEKSRLLSDRFSAERPKGSFSTLEIQRTEQGDSAMYLCASTERGGGGPRNEQYFGPGTRLTVT.

This clone was recorded a few times. J is TRBJ1-2 and V is TRBV11-2; no reliable D call. Germline V gives CDR1 SGHAT, CDR2 FQNNGV. The V and J ends lost 1 base and 0 bases respectively, with 9 bases between them. The CDR3 has 15 amino acids. CDR3 in amino acids: CASSLAIQTNYGYTF. The CDR3 DNA sequence: TGTGCCAGCAGCTTAGCTATTCAGACTAACTATGGCTACACCTTC.

A remark on this clone: A much larger clone lies a single base off, so this may be a read error. V gene TRBV4-2 combines with J gene TRBJ1-1; a weak D match, TRBD1 (6 bases). The ends were cut back, 4 bases at V and 4 bases at J, with 16 bases in the middle. The CDR3 consists of 15 residues. The V gene's germline CDR1 is LGHNA and CDR2 YNFKEQ. The CDR3 DNA sequence: TGTGCCAGCAGCCTCGGACAGTCTGGAAGCACTGAAGCTTTCTTT. Protein product: CASSLGQSGSTEAFF.

This clone was seen a handful of times. V usage is TRBV10-3 and J usage is TRBJ2-3, with TRBD2 as a possible D gene (5 bases). The CDR3 is 15 residues long. Germline V gene lookup returns CDR1 ENHRY and CDR2 SYGVKD. Trimming pared 3 bases from V and 5 bases from J, leaving 15 bases between. This CDR3 reads CAISERLPAEDTQYF. As DNA, the CDR3 is TGTGCCATCAGTGAAAGACTACCAGCAGAAGATACGCAGTATTTT.

This chain joins TRBV7-3 and TRBJ2-2, with 7 bases fitting TRBD2. Unmatched junction bases numbered 11, after V lost 2 bases and J lost 2 bases. CDR1 is SGHTA, CDR2 FQGTGA, per germline. There are 18 residues in the CDR3. For the CDR3, the DNA is TGTGCCAGCAGCTTAGATCAGGGAGGGAGTGGAAACACCGGGGAGCTGTTTTTT. This sequence encodes CASSLDQGGSGNTGELFF.

This clone showed up just a few times. This chain uses TRBV28 with TRBJ1-1; no firm D call. This CDR3 has 14 amino acids. V dropped 3 bases and J dropped 4 bases, with 12 bases sitting between them. CDR1 and CDR2 (germline): MDHEN, SYDVKM. The CDR3 sequence is CASSLPLFRTEAFF. The CDR3 region has the DNA TGTGCCAGCAGTTTGCCCCTTTTCCGCACTGAAGCTTTCTTT.

V gene TRBV28 combines with J gene TRBJ1-1, with TRBD1 as a possible D gene (5 bases). CDR1 is MDHEN, CDR2 SYDVKM, per germline. The V and J ends lost 5 bases and 3 bases respectively, with 13 bases between them. This CDR3 has 14 amino acids. CDR3 sequence (DNA): TGTGCCAGCAGTGAAGCGGGGACGGACACTGAAGCTTTCTTT. Encoded protein: CASSEAGTDTEAFF.

This clone occurred a few times. J is TRBJ1-1 and V is TRBV7-2; 7 bases align to TRBD1. CDR1 SGHTA and CDR2 FQGNSA come from the germline V gene. The CDR3 length is 13 residues. Losses at the gene ends were 5 bases for V and 5 bases for J; bases not matched to a gene: 5. The CDR3 loop is CASSPRQGTEAFF. In DNA form, the CDR3 reads TGTGCCAGCAGCCCCCGACAGGGAACTGAAGCTTTCTTT.

The chain couples TRBV6-5 to TRBJ1-4; no reliable D call. Germline lookup yields CDR1 MNHEY and CDR2 SVGAGI. V shed 2 bases and J shed 7 bases, with 11 bases lying between them. The CDR3 loop spans 14 amino acids. The CDR3 spells CASSYRPVSEKLFF. The CDR3, as DNA: TGTGCCAGCAGTTACAGGCCAGTCTCTGAAAAACTGTTTTTT.

A few counts support this clone. The genes are TRBV7-8 and TRBJ1-4; a possible D gene is TRBD1 (5 bases). The CDR3 is 14 residues long. The germline CDR1 and CDR2 sequences are SGHVS and FQNEAQ. Between the trimmed V and J ends, which lost 5 bases and 17 bases, there was a span of 24 bases. As DNA, the CDR3 is TGTGCCAGCAGCGCACAGACAGTTCCTGGCCGTAGTTTTTTT. Translation: CASSAQTVPGRSFF.

The rearrangement joins TRBV6-6 to TRBJ2-2; 9 nucleotides align to TRBD1. Unmatched junction bases numbered 2, after V lost 6 bases and J lost 3 bases. This CDR3 is built from 14 residues. Germline CDR1 reads MNHNY; CDR2 reads SVGAGI (reference sequence). In DNA, the CDR3 is TGTGCCAGCAGAAACAGGGGGCACACCGGGGAGCTGTTTTTT. Its translation: CASRNRGHTGELFF.

This clone was observed a few times. The chain joins TRBV9 to TRBJ1-2; perhaps TRBD1 as D (6 bases). V was clipped by 3 bases and J by 2 bases, with 14 bases between them. The CDR3 runs to 15 residues. Germline values: CDR1 SGDLS, CDR2 YYNGEE. In nucleotides, the CDR3 is TGTGCCAGCAGCGCAACGGGAAGGGGGAACTATGGCTACACCTTC. It yields the protein CASSATGRGNYGYTF.

This clone has just a few counts. This chain connects TRBV10-3 to TRBJ1-4, with 9 bases lining up with TRBD1. The germline CDR1 and CDR2 sequences are ENHRY and SYGVKD. This CDR3 has 13 amino acids. V dropped 10 bases and J dropped 10; count of bases not matched to a gene: 10. The CDR3 loop reads CATRLSDRGKLFF. CDR3 nucleotide sequence: TGTGCCACCAGACTCTCGGACAGGGGAAAACTGTTTTTT.

About this clone itself: One junction end disagrees with the germline gene, perhaps due to a read error. This chain uses TRBV5-4 with TRBJ2-1; unclear D gene. The germline V gene has CDR1 SGHNT and CDR2 YYREEE (reference sequence). There are 15 residues in the CDR3. The CDR3 DNA reads TGCGCCAGCAGCCAAGATCCAGCGTCCTACAATGAGCAGTTCTTC. It translates to CASSQDPASYNEQFF.

This clone was seen a few times. The chain links TRBV19 to TRBJ2-2; possible D gene TRBD1, 5 bases. Germline lookup yields CDR1 LNHDA and CDR2 SQIVND (reference sequence). V was trimmed by 11 bases and J by 3 bases, leaving 16 bases between them. The CDR3 sequence is 14 residues long. This CDR3 reads CASKGRGHTGELFF. In nucleotides, the CDR3 is TGTGCCTCAAAAGGAAGGGGCCACACCGGGGAGCTGTTTTTT.

Only a few counts were recorded for this clone. This chain uses TRBV6-4 with TRBJ2-3, with D possibly called TRBD1 or TRBD2 (5 bases each). The CDR3 spans 15 residues. Between the trimmed V and J ends, which lost 0 bases and 6 bases, there was a span of 13 bases. Per the germline V gene, CDR1 is MRHNA and CDR2 is SNTAGT. CDR3 residues: CASSDSLGDGDTQYF. DNA for the CDR3: TGTGCCAGCAGTGACTCCTTGGGGGATGGCGATACGCAGTATTTT.

Ten or more counts support this clone. A read error is possible here, since a much larger clone lies one base away. The chain links TRBV28 to TRBJ2-7; no clear D. Germline V gene data show CDR1 as MDHEN and CDR2 as SYDVKM. Deletions cut 7 bases from V and 2 bases from J, with 6 bases between. CDR3 size: 11 residues. As DNA, the CDR3 is TGTGCCAGCACCTCGACCTACGAGCAGTACTTC. It encodes CASTSTYEQYF.

The chain uses TRBV7-6 and TRBJ2-5, with unresolved D. V was shortened by 1 base and J by 2 bases, with 11 bases between the two germline ends. The CDR3 length is 15 residues. CDR1 is SGHVS and CDR2 is FNYEAQ in the germline V gene. The CDR3 here is CASSLGLIGQETQYF. The DNA for the CDR3 is TGTGCCAGCAGCTTAGGGTTGATAGGACAAGAGACCCAGTACTTC.

Concerning this clone: The identical CDR3 is also encoded by other nucleotide sequences in the sample. The chain employs TRBV30 and TRBJ2-7; a possible D gene is TRBD2 (6 bases). The germline V gene encodes CDR1 GTSNPN and CDR2 SVGIG (reference sequence). The V gene lost 3 bases and the J gene lost 4 bases, with 10 bases spanning the gap. The CDR3 totals 12 residues. The CDR3, as DNA: TGTGCCTGGAGCGTCGGGAGTTACGAGCAGTACTTC. Its translation: CAWSVGSYEQYF.

J is TRBJ1-4 and V is TRBV7-2; D is perhaps TRBD1 (5 bases). Per the germline V gene, CDR1 is SGHTA and CDR2 is FQGNSA. CDR3 length: 13 amino acids. Trimming removed 8 bases from V and 7 bases from J, with 14 bases in between. CDR3 loop: CASALRVGEKLFF. CDR3 sequence (DNA): TGTGCCAGCGCCCTCAGGGTCGGTGAAAAACTGTTTTTT.

This clone was seen only a few times. The V gene is TRBV7-3, the J gene TRBJ2-2, with 8 bases aligning to TRBD2. Germline V gene data show CDR1 as SGHTA and CDR2 as FQGTGA. Unmatched junction bases numbered 13, after V lost 6 bases and J lost 7 bases. The CDR3 runs to 16 residues. The CDR3 sequence is CASSFQPGLENGELFF. Written as DNA, the CDR3 is TGTGCCAGCAGTTTTCAACCGGGACTAGAAAACGGGGAGCTGTTTTTT.

This clone was counted between two and nine times. The V gene is TRBV28, the J gene TRBJ1-2; 7 nucleotides align to TRBD1. The CDR3 covers 13 residues. The germline V gene has CDR1 MDHEN and CDR2 SYDVKM. J lost 3 bases, V lost 6 bases, and 4 bases had no gene match. Here the CDR3 DNA reads TGTGCCAGCAGCCCGGGACAGTACTATGGCTACACCTTC. Its protein is CASSPGQYYGYTF.

Details on this clone: A clone one base away is much larger, so this may be a read error. This chain joins TRBV5-1 and TRBJ2-2; perhaps D is TRBD1 or TRBD2 (5 bases each). The V end lost 2 bases, the J end lost 4 bases, and 18 bases lay between the germline ends. The germline CDR1 and CDR2 sequences are SGHRS and YFSETQ. The CDR3 sequence is 17 residues long. The CDR3 DNA reads as TGCGCCAGCAGCTTAGACTCCCATCGGGGCGGCACCGGGGAGCTGTTTTTT. Translated, it gives CASSLDSHRGGTGELFF.